The T cell receptor beta chain described here comes from a study of T cell responses to AZD1222 COVID-19 vaccine. Study details: Recipients boosted at about 4 weeks or about 12 weeks are pooled. Study-wide results and caveats: Just a handful of people given AZD1222 tested seropositive at baseline. Most donors were white British, females outnumbered males, and clonal diversity was possibly underestimated.

Assay used: immunoSEQ multiplex PCR; TCRdb lists only in-frame clones, some missing. The sample consists of approximately 100,000 clones, about 90% of them appearing once. About this clone itself: Its antigen is as yet unknown.

CDR3 size: 14 residues. V lost 6 bases to trimming and J lost 5 bases; unmatched junction nucleotides: 8. This clonotype originated in an adult in good health. The chain couples TRBV6-7 to TRBJ2-7; 9 bases line up with TRBD1. TRBV6-7 is assigned to the ORF class and has an uncertain function. The specimen was peripheral blood, collected on day 0 of AZD1222 vaccination. CDR3 coding DNA: TGTGCCAGCAGGGAAGACAGGGGGGAAAACGAGCAGTACTTC. Its translation: CASREDRGENEQYF.